This TCR beta chain appears in the sequencing data of a study of radiotherapy plus CTLA-4 blockade in lung cancer. This clone was seen more than once but under ten times. Its antigen remains unknown. Chemo-refractory metastatic non-small-cell lung cancer patients received focal radiation with ipilimumab CTLA-4 blockade. Study results and limitations: Once radiotherapy plus ipilimumab had been given, TCR clones derived from tumor expanded in blood.

Sequencing used immunoSEQ multiplex PCR; TCRdb keeps in-frame clones, though not all of them. The profile shows tens of thousands of clones, around nine tenths of them singletons. The source was peripheral blood, collected from a patient treated with radiotherapy plus ipilimumab. This TCR was recovered from a human donor with non-small cell lung cancer whose response to radiotherapy plus ipilimumab could not be evaluated.

The CDR3 reads CASSAGQGWANTEAFF. The CDR3 nucleotides are TGCGCCAGCAGCGCAGGACAGGGGTGGGCGAACACTGAAGCTTTCTTT. The V gene is TRBV5-1, the J gene TRBJ1-1; 9 bases map to TRBD1. The CDR3 sequence is 16 residues long. Losses at the gene ends were 4 bases for V and 1 base for J; bases not matched to a gene: 8. Germline V gene sequence: CDR1 SGHRS, CDR2 YFSETQ.